The next 19 T cell receptor beta chains were all read from a single sample in a study of T-cell reconstitution after alpha-beta-depleted transplantation in children. Preparing the TCRbeta library involved the use of unique molecular identifiers. In TCRdb, the PCR reads were re-called with MiXCR into one record per CDR3 protein. The profile shows around 700,000 distinct CDR3 sequences, about an eighth of them singletons. The sequences come from PBMCs, collected before TCRalphabeta/CD19-depleted stem cell transplant. The receptors originated from a girl aged 2 to 10 with congenital amegakaryocytic thrombocytopenia, due to receive a stem cell transplant.

The gene calls are TRBV20-1 and TRBJ2-3; 15 nucleotides agree with TRBD2. V dropped 6 bases and J dropped 5; count of bases not matched to a gene: 12. CDR3 size: 17 residues. Looked up from germline, CDR1 is DFQATT and CDR2 is SNEGSKA (reference sequence). The CDR3 nucleotides are TGCAGTGCGAGGACTAGCGGGAGGGCTAGGCGGGGAGATACGCAGTATTTT. Protein sequence: CSARTSGRARRGDTQYF.

J is TRBJ2-3 and V is TRBV12-3 or TRBV12-4; a possible D gene is TRBD1 (6 bases). CDR3 length: 18 residues. Between the trimmed V and J ends, which lost 7 bases and 2 bases, there was a span of 25 bases. The CDR3 DNA reads as TGTGCCAGCAAAAGGCACGGGACAACCAACTCCTTCACAGATACGCAGTATTTT. It yields the protein CASKRHGTTNSFTDTQYF.

This clonotype came up many times. This sequence joins TRBV4-1 and TRBJ2-1; D remains ambiguous. Germline V CDR1 and CDR2: MGHRA, YSYEKL. The CDR3 covers 14 residues. V dropped 0 bases and J dropped 4 bases, with 7 bases sitting between them. CDR3: CASSQDRLYNEQFF. As DNA, the CDR3 is TGCGCCAGCAGCCAAGATAGACTGTACAATGAGCAGTTCTTC.

This clonotype has only a few counts. This sequence joins TRBV5-1 and TRBJ2-1; D unresolved. The V and J ends lost 4 bases and 8 bases respectively, with 13 bases between them. The CDR3 extends over 13 amino acids. Germline-derived CDR1 and CDR2 are SGHRS and YFSETQ. The CDR3 bases are TGCGCCAGCAGCGAGTACCCTGGGGATGAGCAGTTCTTC. Translating gives CASSEYPGDEQFF.

This clonotype was seen more than once but under ten times. The junction differs from germline at one of its ends, possibly a read error. This chain joins TRBV29-1 and TRBJ1-2; D remains unclear. CDR1 and CDR2 (germline): SQVTM, ANQGSEA. The CDR3 has 11 amino acids. Written as DNA, the CDR3 is TGCAGCGTGGAAGGGAACTATGGCTACACCTTC. Protein sequence: CSVEGNYGYTF.

This clonotype was detected many times. The chain couples TRBV29-1 to TRBJ1-1, with 7 bases fitting TRBD1. The germline V gene encodes CDR1 SQVTM and CDR2 ANQGSEA. Germline trimming cut 6 bases from V and 1 base from J; bases unmatched to any gene: 5. The CDR3 spans 13 residues. CDR3: CSVDRAGNTEAFF. The DNA of the CDR3 is TGCAGCGTCGACAGGGCCGGGAACACTGAAGCTTTCTTT.

A word on this clonotype: Since a much larger clone is just one base distant, this may be a read error. The V gene is TRBV20-1, the J gene TRBJ1-4, with D perhaps TRBD1 (5 bases). Trimming shortened V by 6 bases and J by 15 bases, and 17 bases separated the two germline ends. CDR3 length equals 11 residues. CDR1 DFQATT and CDR2 SNEGSKA come from the germline V gene (reference sequence). CDR3 sequence (DNA): TGCAGTGCCCAGAGGGGCGCAATGATGTTTTTT. It specifies CSAQRGAMMFF.

The V gene is TRBV5-1, the J gene TRBJ2-2, with D possibly TRBD2 on 6 matching bases. Trimming pared 2 bases from V and 5 bases from J, leaving 19 bases between. This CDR3 spans 17 amino acids. From germline, CDR1 is SGHRS and CDR2 YFSETQ. The CDR3 reads CASSFRVISGWTGELFF. The CDR3 bases are TGCGCCAGCAGCTTTAGGGTGATTAGCGGATGGACCGGGGAGCTGTTTTTT.

Comments on this clonotype: This clone may be a read error of a much larger clone one base away. For the CDR3, the DNA is TGCGCCAGCAGCATGGAACCCCTTGCCAAAAACATTCAGTACTTC. It specifies CASSMEPLAKNIQYF. The J gene is TRBJ2-4, the V gene TRBV5-1, with no clear D. Germline V lookup: CDR1 SGHRS, CDR2 YFSETQ. The CDR3 totals 15 residues. The germline V and J ends were trimmed by 4 bases and 1 base, with 12 bases remaining between them.

This clonotype occurred many times. The genes are TRBV29-1 and TRBJ1-5; D might be TRBD1 (5 bases). The CDR3 is made up of 13 amino acids. V dropped 6 bases and J dropped 9 bases, with 18 bases sitting between them. The germline gives CDR1 SQVTM, CDR2 ANQGSEA. The CDR3 loop reads CSVGDGRNGPQHF. In nucleotides, the CDR3 is TGCAGCGTGGGGGACGGCCGCAATGGGCCCCAGCATTTT.

This clonotype was found many times. For the CDR3, the DNA is TGTGCCAGCAGCTTCCAACCCTACCCTGAAGCTTTCTTT. Its translation is CASSFQPYPEAFF. This chain uses TRBV7-9 with TRBJ1-1, with D hard to call. The germline V and J ends were trimmed by 3 bases and 6 bases, with 11 bases remaining between them. The CDR3 consists of 13 residues. Germline V gives CDR1 SEHNR, CDR2 FQNEAQ (reference sequence).

This clonotype occurred once. The V gene is TRBV18, the J gene TRBJ2-3; 9 bases line up with TRBD1. The junction had 2 bases not matched to a gene; V was cut back by 3 bases and J by 4 bases. The germline gives CDR1 KGHSH, CDR2 LQKENI. This CDR3 is built from 14 residues. The CDR3 spells CASSPDRGADTQYF. The DNA for the CDR3 is TGTGCCAGCTCACCGGACAGGGGAGCAGATACGCAGTATTTT.

The chain is built from TRBV5-4 and TRBJ2-6, with D maybe TRBD2 (5 bases). The germline V gene has CDR1 SGHNT and CDR2 YYREEE (reference sequence). V dropped 0 bases and J dropped 2 bases, with 18 bases sitting between them. CDR3 length equals 19 residues. CDR3 DNA: TGTGCCAGCAGCTTGGACAGCGTGCGGGCTGGACCTGGGGCCAACGTCCTGACTTTC. This encodes CASSLDSVRAGPGANVLTF.

V is TRBV7-8 and J is TRBJ2-7, with D unclear. The CDR3 is 14 amino acids. CDR1 SGHVS and CDR2 FQNEAQ come from the germline V gene. The V end lost 5 bases, the J end lost 3 bases, and 14 bases lay between the germline ends. CDR3 DNA: TGTGCCAGCAGCCACCAACAAATCTACTACGAGCAGTACTTC. Translating gives CASSHQQIYYEQYF.

This chain uses TRBV29-1 with TRBJ2-3; 9 bases fit TRBD2. The ends lost 7 bases at V and 4 bases at J; junction bases unmatched: 12. The CDR3 spans 15 residues. Germline V gene data show CDR1 as SQVTM and CDR2 as ANQGSEA. The CDR3 nucleotides are TGCAGCGCCCCCATAGCGGGAGCCGGCGCAGATACGCAGTATTTT. Its translation is CSAPIAGAGADTQYF.

This clonotype was counted at least ten times. The CDR3 DNA follows: TGCAGCGCCCCAATGTCGATTTCGGGAGGGCCCTCAGATACGCAGTATTTT. Its translation is CSAPMSISGGPSDTQYF. The V and J genes are TRBV29-1 and TRBJ2-3, with 8 bases fitting TRBD2. The V segment lost 7 bases and the J segment 4 bases; nucleotides outside the gene matches: 19. Per the germline V gene, CDR1 is SQVTM and CDR2 is ANQGSEA. CDR3 length: 17 residues.

This clonotype showed up just a few times. The chain joins TRBV6-5 to TRBJ1-3; 7 bases align to TRBD1. The germline gives CDR1 MNHEY, CDR2 SVGAGI. This CDR3 is 15 amino acids long. Losses at the gene ends were 4 bases for V and 2 bases for J; bases not matched to a gene: 5. For the CDR3, the DNA is TGTGCCAGCAGTTTGACAGGGAATCCTGGAAACACCATATATTTT. It yields the protein CASSLTGNPGNTIYF.

The chain links TRBV5-1 to TRBJ2-7, with D hard to call. The V and J ends lost 0 bases and 0 bases respectively, with 13 bases between them. Germline CDR1 is SGHRS and CDR2 is YFSETQ. CDR3 length equals 16 residues. The CDR3 sequence: CASSLAMWTDSYEQYF. The CDR3 DNA is TGCGCCAGCAGCTTGGCAATGTGGACCGACTCCTACGAGCAGTACTTC.

Ten or more counts support this clonotype. The chain couples TRBV5-6 to TRBJ2-4; possible D gene TRBD1, 6 bases. CDR1 SGHDT and CDR2 YYEEEE come from the germline V gene. Trimming pared 0 bases from V and 8 bases from J, leaving 15 bases between. The CDR3 is 15 residues long. The CDR3 region is CASSLVIQGEDIQYF. DNA for the CDR3: TGTGCCAGCAGCTTGGTTATACAGGGCGAGGACATTCAGTACTTC.